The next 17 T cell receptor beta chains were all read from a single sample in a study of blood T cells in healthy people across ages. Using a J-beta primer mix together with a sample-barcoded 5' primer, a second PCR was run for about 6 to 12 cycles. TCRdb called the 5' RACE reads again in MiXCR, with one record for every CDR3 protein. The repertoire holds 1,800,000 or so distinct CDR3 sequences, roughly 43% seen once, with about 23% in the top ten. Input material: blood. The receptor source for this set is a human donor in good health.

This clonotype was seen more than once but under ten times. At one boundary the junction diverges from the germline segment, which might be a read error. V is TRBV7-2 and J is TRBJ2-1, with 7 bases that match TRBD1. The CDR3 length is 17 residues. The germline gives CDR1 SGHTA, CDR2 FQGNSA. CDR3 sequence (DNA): TGTGCCAGCAGCTTAGAAAGCCACAGGGGTTTGGTTAATGTGCAGTTCTTC. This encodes CASSLESHRGLVNVQFF. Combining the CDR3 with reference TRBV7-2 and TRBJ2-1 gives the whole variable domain GAGVSQSPSNKVTEKGKDVELRCDPISGHTALYWYRQSLGQGLEFLIYFQGNSAPDKSGLPSDRFSAERTGGSVSTLTIQRTQQEDSAVYLCASSLESHRGLVNVQFFGPGTRLTVL.

CDR3 DNA: TGTGCCAGCCGGTCAAACCAGGGGGACACTGAAGCTTTCTTT. This encodes CASRSNQGDTEAFF. The chain is built from TRBV7-9 and TRBJ1-1, with 7 bases fitting TRBD1. CDR1 and CDR2 from the germline V gene are SEHNR and FQNEAQ (reference sequence). Germline trimming cut 8 bases from V and 3 bases from J; bases unmatched to any gene: 9. This CDR3 comprises 14 residues.

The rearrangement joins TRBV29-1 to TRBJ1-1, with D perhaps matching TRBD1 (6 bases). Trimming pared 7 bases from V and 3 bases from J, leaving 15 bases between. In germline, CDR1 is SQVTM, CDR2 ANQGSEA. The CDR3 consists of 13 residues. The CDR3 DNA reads TGCAGCGCCCAAGGGGGGACGGACACTGAAGCTTTCTTT. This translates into CSAQGGTDTEAFF.

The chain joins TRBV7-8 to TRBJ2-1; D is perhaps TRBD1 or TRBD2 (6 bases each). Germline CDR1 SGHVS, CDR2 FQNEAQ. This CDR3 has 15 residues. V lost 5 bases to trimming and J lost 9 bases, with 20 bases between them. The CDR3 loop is CASSQPGAPRGEQFF. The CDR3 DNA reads TGTGCCAGCAGCCAACCGGGGGCGCCCCGAGGTGAGCAGTTCTTC.

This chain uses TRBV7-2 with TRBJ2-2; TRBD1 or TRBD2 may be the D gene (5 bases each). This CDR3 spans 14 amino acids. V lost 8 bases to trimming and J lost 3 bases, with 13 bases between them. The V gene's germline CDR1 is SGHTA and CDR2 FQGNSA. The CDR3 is CASRSLGDTGELFF. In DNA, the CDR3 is TGTGCCAGCCGCTCCTTGGGGGACACCGGGGAGCTGTTTTTT. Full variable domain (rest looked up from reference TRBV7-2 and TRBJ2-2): GAGVSQSPSNKVTEKGKDVELRCDPISGHTALYWYRQSLGQGLEFLIYFQGNSAPDKSGLPSDRFSAERTGGSVSTLTIQRTQQEDSAVYLCASRSLGDTGELFFGEGSRLTVL.

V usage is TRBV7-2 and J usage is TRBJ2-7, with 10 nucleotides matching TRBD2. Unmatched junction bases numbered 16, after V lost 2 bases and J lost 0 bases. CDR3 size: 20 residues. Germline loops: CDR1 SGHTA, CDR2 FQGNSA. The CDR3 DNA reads TGTGCCAGCAGCTTACAGGTTCGCTTGAGCGGACTAGCGGTCTCCTACGAGCAGTACTTC. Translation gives CASSLQVRLSGLAVSYEQYF.

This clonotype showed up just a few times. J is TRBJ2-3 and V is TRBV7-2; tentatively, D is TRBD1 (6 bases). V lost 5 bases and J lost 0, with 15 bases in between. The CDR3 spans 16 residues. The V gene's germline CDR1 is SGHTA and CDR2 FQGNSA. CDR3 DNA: TGTGCCAGCAGCATCCGGGACAACCCTAGCACAGATACGCAGTATTTT. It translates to CASSIRDNPSTDTQYF.

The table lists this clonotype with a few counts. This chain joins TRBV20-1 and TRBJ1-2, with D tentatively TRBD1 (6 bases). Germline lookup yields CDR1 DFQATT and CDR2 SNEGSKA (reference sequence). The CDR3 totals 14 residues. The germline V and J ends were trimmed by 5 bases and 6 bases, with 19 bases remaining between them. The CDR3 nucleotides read TGCAGTGCTGGATCCCCGGGGGCTCTGAATGGCTACACCTTC. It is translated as CSAGSPGALNGYTF.

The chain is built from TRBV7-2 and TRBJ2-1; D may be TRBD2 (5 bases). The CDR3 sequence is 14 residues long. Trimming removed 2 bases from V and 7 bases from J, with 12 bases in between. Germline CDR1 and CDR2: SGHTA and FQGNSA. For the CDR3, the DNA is TGTGCCAGCAGCTTACTCCCTAGCTTTAATGAGCAGTTCTTC. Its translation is CASSLLPSFNEQFF.

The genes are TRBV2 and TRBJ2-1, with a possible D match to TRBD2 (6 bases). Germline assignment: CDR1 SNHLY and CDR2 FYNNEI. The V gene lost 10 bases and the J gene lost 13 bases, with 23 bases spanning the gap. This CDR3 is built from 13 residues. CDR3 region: CATRVFPGETQFF. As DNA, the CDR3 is TGTGCCACCAGGGTCTTTCCGGGAGAGACCCAGTTCTTC.

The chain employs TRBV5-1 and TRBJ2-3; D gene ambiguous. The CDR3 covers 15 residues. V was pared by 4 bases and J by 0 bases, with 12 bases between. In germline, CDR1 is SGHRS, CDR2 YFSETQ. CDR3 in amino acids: CASSQTIQSTDTQYF. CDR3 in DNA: TGCGCCAGCAGCCAAACCATACAAAGCACAGATACGCAGTATTTT.

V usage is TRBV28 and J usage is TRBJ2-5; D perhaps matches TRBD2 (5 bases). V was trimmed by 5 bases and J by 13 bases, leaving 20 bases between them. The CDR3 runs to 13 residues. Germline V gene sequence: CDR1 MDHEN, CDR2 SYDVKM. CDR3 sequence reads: CASSPLGLFGWYF. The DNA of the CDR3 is TGTGCCAGCAGTCCACTCGGACTCTTTGGGTGGTACTTC.

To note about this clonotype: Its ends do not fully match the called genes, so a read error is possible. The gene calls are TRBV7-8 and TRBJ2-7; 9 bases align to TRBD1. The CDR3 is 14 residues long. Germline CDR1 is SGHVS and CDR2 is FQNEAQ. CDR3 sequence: CASSLGTGDYERYF. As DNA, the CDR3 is TGTGCCAGCAGCTTAGGGACAGGGGACTACGAGCGGTACTTC.

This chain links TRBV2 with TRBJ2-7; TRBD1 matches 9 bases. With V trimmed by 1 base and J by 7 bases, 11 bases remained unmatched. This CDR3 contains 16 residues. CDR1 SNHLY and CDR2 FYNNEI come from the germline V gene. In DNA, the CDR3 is TGTGCCAGCAGTGAAGGGGTGGTGCAGGGGACAGGGGAGCAGTACTTC. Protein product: CASSEGVVQGTGEQYF.

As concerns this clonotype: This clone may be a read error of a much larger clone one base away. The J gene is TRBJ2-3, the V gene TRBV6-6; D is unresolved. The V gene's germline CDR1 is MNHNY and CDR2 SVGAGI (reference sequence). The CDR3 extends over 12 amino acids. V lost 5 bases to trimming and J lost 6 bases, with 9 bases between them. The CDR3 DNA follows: TGTGCCAGCAGTGGTGGGGTTGATACGCAGTATTTT. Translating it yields CASSGGVDTQYF.

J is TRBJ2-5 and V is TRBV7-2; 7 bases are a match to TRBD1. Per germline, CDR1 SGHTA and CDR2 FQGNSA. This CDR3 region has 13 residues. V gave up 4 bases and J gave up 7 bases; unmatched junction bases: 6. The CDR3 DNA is TGTGCCAGCAGCTCACAGGGGTTTGGGACCCAGTACTTC. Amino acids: CASSSQGFGTQYF.

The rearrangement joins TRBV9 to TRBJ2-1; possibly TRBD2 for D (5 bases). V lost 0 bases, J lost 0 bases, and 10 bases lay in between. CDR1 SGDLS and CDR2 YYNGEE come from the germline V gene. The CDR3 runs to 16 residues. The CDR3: CASSVDGISSYNEQFF. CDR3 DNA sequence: TGTGCCAGCAGCGTAGACGGGATAAGCTCCTACAATGAGCAGTTCTTC.